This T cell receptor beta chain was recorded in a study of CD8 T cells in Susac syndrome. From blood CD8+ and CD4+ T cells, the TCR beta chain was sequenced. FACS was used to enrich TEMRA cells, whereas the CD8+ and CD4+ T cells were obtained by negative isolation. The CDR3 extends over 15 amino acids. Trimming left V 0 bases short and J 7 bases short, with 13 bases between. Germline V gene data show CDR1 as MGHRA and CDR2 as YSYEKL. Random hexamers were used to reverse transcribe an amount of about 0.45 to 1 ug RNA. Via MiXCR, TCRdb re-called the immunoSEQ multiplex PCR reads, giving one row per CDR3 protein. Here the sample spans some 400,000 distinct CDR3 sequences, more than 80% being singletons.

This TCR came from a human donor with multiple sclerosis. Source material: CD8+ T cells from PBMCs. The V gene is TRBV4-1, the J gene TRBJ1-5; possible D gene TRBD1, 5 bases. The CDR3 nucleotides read TGCGCCAGCAGCCAAGACCAGGGTCACGGGCAGCCCCAGCATTTT. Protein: CASSQDQGHGQPQHF.